Following are 30 T cell receptor beta chains from one sample sequenced in a study of blood T cell repertoires in COVID-19 (dated by TCRdb to about 2020). Receptor libraries were prepared by the immunoSEQ multiplex PCR assay. TCRdb limited this immuneACCESS table to in-frame rearrangements with V and J called. A share of clones is missing; checked studies link under half to unresolved V genes, and the rest is unexplained. The sample table lists 100,000 to 150,000 clones, around 80% of them with a count of one. Together, the top ten hold about 18% of the sample. The sequencing input was peripheral blood. Receptor source: a man aged 25-40 years with COVID-19, enrolled during active disease.

This clone was seen just once. The chain uses TRBV11-3 and TRBJ2-7; 8 bases line up with TRBD1. CDR1 SGHNT and CDR2 YENEEA come from the germline V gene. After removal of 4 bases from V and 6 bases from J, the junction contained 11 bases not matched to a gene. The CDR3 runs 15 residues. CDR3 DNA sequence: TGTGCCAGCAGCTCACCCGGGACAGGACCTATCGAGCAGTACTTC. Residues: CASSSPGTGPIEQYF. Looking up the rest from reference TRBV11-3 and TRBJ2-7 gives the full variable domain: EAGVVQSPRYKIIEKKQPVAFWCNPISGHNTLYWYLQNLGQGPELLIRYENEEAVDDSQLPKDRFSAERLKGVDSTLKIQPAELGDSAVYLCASSSPGTGPIEQYFGPGTRLTVT.

V is TRBV4-3 and J is TRBJ1-2; the D gene is possibly TRBD1 (5 bases). This CDR3 spans 15 amino acids. Per the germline V gene, CDR1 is LGHNA and CDR2 is YSLEER. The V gene lost 0 bases and the J gene lost 2 bases, with 10 bases spanning the gap. The CDR3 nucleotides are TGCGCCAGCAGCCAAGATCTCCAGGGCAACTATGGCTACACCTTC. Amino acid sequence: CASSQDLQGNYGYTF.

This clone was recorded at least ten times. The V gene is TRBV24-1, the J gene TRBJ2-2; D is possibly TRBD1 (5 bases). CDR1 is KGHDR and CDR2 is SFDVKD in the germline V gene. V was shortened by 0 bases and J by 7 bases, with 14 bases between the two germline ends. The CDR3 has 16 residues. In DNA, the CDR3 is TGTGCCACCAGTGATTTGGGGGCCCGGGCAGGCGGGGAGCTGTTTTTT. Translated, it gives CATSDLGARAGGELFF.

The table lists this clone with a count of one. This chain uses TRBV5-1 with TRBJ2-7; 7 nucleotides line up with TRBD1. CDR3 length: 17 amino acids. CDR1 and CDR2 from the germline V gene are SGHRS and YFSETQ. The ends lost 4 bases at V and 0 bases at J; junction bases unmatched: 13. The CDR3 nucleotides read TGCGCCAGCAGCCGCCGACCGACAGGGCAGAGCTCCTACGAGCAGTACTTC. Amino acid sequence: CASSRRPTGQSSYEQYF.

The gene calls are TRBV19 and TRBJ1-1; D might be TRBD1 (5 bases). Germline V gene lookup returns CDR1 LNHDA and CDR2 SQIVND (reference sequence). The CDR3 has 15 residues. Trimming removed 1 base at V and 4 bases at J, with 13 bases between. The CDR3 nucleotides read TGTGCCAGTAGTATAGTGGGGCAGGGTGGCACTGAAGCTTTCTTT. This sequence encodes CASSIVGQGGTEAFF.

The chain links TRBV15 to TRBJ1-6; D is possibly TRBD1 (5 bases). CDR1 and CDR2 from the germline V gene are LNHNV and YYDKDF (reference sequence). This CDR3 contains 16 residues. Trimming cost V 0 bases and J 6 bases, with 12 bases left between them. DNA of the CDR3: TGTGCCACCAGCAGAGATTATCGGAGGGGTAATTCACCCCTCCACTTT. Its protein product is CATSRDYRRGNSPLHF.

The chain couples TRBV28 to TRBJ2-1; 12 nucleotides match TRBD2. The CDR3 covers 13 residues. The ends lost 8 bases at V and 5 bases at J; junction bases unmatched: 1. CDR1 is MDHEN, CDR2 SYDVKM, per germline. This CDR3 reads CASRTSGDNEQFF. Written as DNA, the CDR3 is TGTGCCAGCCGGACTAGCGGGGACAATGAGCAGTTCTTC. The full variable domain, in which reference TRBV28 and TRBJ2-1 provide the parts outside the CDR3, is DVKVTQSSRYLVKRTGEKVFLECVQDMDHENMFWYRQDPGLGLRLIYFSYDVKMKEKGDIPEGYSVSREKKERFSLILESASTNQTSMYLCASRTSGDNEQFFGPGTRLTVL.

In this sample, this clone turned up once. This rearrangement joins TRBV30 to TRBJ1-1; 9 bases agree with TRBD1. The germline gives CDR1 GTSNPN, CDR2 SVGIG (reference sequence). J gave up 11 bases and V 3 bases, and 7 bases lay outside the gene matches. The CDR3 runs 12 residues. The CDR3 loop reads CAWSRQGGNAFF. The CDR3 coding sequence is TGTGCCTGGAGCCGACAGGGGGGCAACGCTTTCTTT.

This chain uses TRBV4-1 with TRBJ2-2; TRBD2 aligns across 10 bases. The CDR3 is 18 residues long. CDR1 and CDR2 from the germline V gene are MGHRA and YSYEKL. Unmatched junction bases numbered 16, after V lost 4 bases and J lost 8 bases. CDR3 DNA sequence: TGCGCCAGCAGCCCATTCGCAATTCTTAGCGGGAGGTGGGGGGAGCTGTTTTTT. Translation gives CASSPFAILSGRWGELFF.

The genes are TRBV4-1 and TRBJ2-5; D perhaps matches TRBD2 (5 bases). The V and J ends lost 0 bases and 5 bases respectively, with 16 bases between them. CDR1 is MGHRA and CDR2 is YSYEKL in the germline V gene. The CDR3 length is 16 residues. The CDR3 here is CASSQDPASGWETQYF. CDR3 bases: TGCGCCAGCAGCCAAGATCCGGCGAGCGGCTGGGAGACCCAGTACTTC.

V is TRBV9 and J is TRBJ2-1, with a possible D match to TRBD2 (6 bases). Germline-derived CDR1 and CDR2 are SGDLS and YYNGEE. This CDR3 has 14 residues. V lost 0 bases and J lost 10, with 14 bases in between. The DNA of the CDR3 is TGTGCCAGCAGCGTAGAGGTCGGAGGGGACGAGCAGTTCTTC. This sequence encodes CASSVEVGGDEQFF.

This sequence joins TRBV29-1 and TRBJ1-1; D is perhaps TRBD1 (6 bases). Germline V CDR1 and CDR2: SQVTM, ANQGSEA. V lost 6 bases and J 1 base, leaving 12 bases between the germline ends. CDR3 length: 13 residues. CDR3 nucleotide sequence: TGCAGCGTGCGGGCAGGGGAGAACACTGAAGCTTTCTTT. Its protein product is CSVRAGENTEAFF.

The chain uses TRBV2 and TRBJ2-3; D perhaps matches TRBD2 (7 bases). Germline CDR1 SNHLY, CDR2 FYNNEI. The CDR3 contains 13 residues. V lost 8 bases, J lost 6 bases, and 15 bases lay in between. The CDR3 is CASLYEGGDTQYF. Here the CDR3 DNA reads TGTGCCAGCCTATACGAGGGGGGGGATACGCAGTATTTT.

The chain carries TRBV11-3 and TRBJ2-5, with 8 bases lining up with TRBD2. The junction had 19 bases not matched to a gene; V was cut back by 1 base and J by 3 bases. Germline values: CDR1 SGHNT, CDR2 YENEEA. The CDR3 covers 20 residues. CDR3 in amino acids: CASSLGLRFSGNMEEETQYF. CDR3 in DNA: TGTGCCAGCAGCTTAGGTCTTAGGTTTAGCGGGAACATGGAAGAAGAGACCCAGTACTTC.

This clone was counted a single time. The chain employs TRBV6-5 and TRBJ1-1; no firm D call. The CDR3 loop spans 14 amino acids. Trimming removed 0 bases from V and 5 bases from J, with 10 bases in between. The germline V gene encodes CDR1 MNHEY and CDR2 SVGAGI. DNA of the CDR3: TGTGCCAGCAGTTACTCGATGAGAGGGACTGAAGCTTTCTTT. Amino acid sequence: CASSYSMRGTEAFF.

V and J are TRBV18 and TRBJ1-4; D possibly corresponds to TRBD1 (5 bases). From germline, CDR1 is KGHSH and CDR2 LQKENI. This CDR3 region has 14 residues. V was cut by 6 bases and J by 0 bases, with 8 bases left in between. As DNA, the CDR3 is TGTGCCAGCTCCCCGGACACAACTAATGAAAAACTGTTTTTT. It codes for CASSPDTTNEKLFF.

This chain connects TRBV11-3 to TRBJ1-1; possibly TRBD1 for D (5 bases). The germline V gene encodes CDR1 SGHNT and CDR2 YENEEA. This CDR3 is built from 14 residues. The V and J ends lost 2 bases and 5 bases respectively, with 12 bases between them. The CDR3 here is CASSLLGVGTEAFF. Written as DNA, the CDR3 is TGTGCCAGCAGCTTATTAGGGGTTGGGACTGAAGCTTTCTTT.

The chain combines TRBV2 with TRBJ1-6; D is unresolved. Per germline, CDR1 SNHLY and CDR2 FYNNEI. The CDR3 extends over 13 amino acids. V lost 6 bases and J lost 7, with 10 bases in between. As DNA, the CDR3 is TGTGCCAGCAGGAGAGGGCCAAATTCACCCCTCCACTTT. This translates into CASRRGPNSPLHF.

V gene TRBV7-8 combines with J gene TRBJ1-5; 12 positions match TRBD1. Germline loops: CDR1 SGHVS, CDR2 FQNEAQ. The ends lost 5 bases at V and 6 bases at J; junction bases unmatched: 5. There are 15 residues in the CDR3. CDR3 region: CASSPRDRGLQPQHF. The CDR3 bases are TGTGCCAGCAGCCCTCGGGACAGGGGGCTTCAGCCCCAGCATTTT.

This chain connects TRBV28 to TRBJ2-2; 9 nucleotides agree with TRBD1. The germline V gene encodes CDR1 MDHEN and CDR2 SYDVKM. The CDR3 is 13 amino acids. With 9 bases clipped from V and 5 bases from J, the junction kept 4 bases outside the gene matches. This CDR3 is CASRQGVTGELFF. The CDR3 coding sequence is TGTGCCAGTAGACAGGGGGTAACCGGGGAGCTGTTTTTT.

This clone has just one count. The rearrangement links TRBV9 to TRBJ2-1; 9 bases fit TRBD1. The J segment lost 2 bases and the V segment lost 4 bases, leaving 7 bases of the junction unmatched. The CDR3 has 16 amino acids. Per germline, CDR1 SGDLS and CDR2 YYNGEE. The CDR3 loop is CASSSDRDRAYNEQFF. The CDR3 DNA reads TGTGCCAGCAGCTCTGACCGGGACAGGGCCTACAATGAGCAGTTCTTC.

This chain uses TRBV6-5 with TRBJ1-1, with D possibly TRBD1 on 5 matching bases. Germline V gene sequence: CDR1 MNHEY, CDR2 SVGAGI. Between the trimmed V and J ends, which lost 6 bases and 1 base, there was a span of 15 bases. The CDR3 spans 15 residues. CDR3 coding DNA: TGTGCCAGCAGGCGCGTTCTGACAGAGAACACTGAAGCTTTCTTT. The encoded protein is CASRRVLTENTEAFF.

The sample holds a few counts of this clone. This chain connects TRBV3-1 (or the pseudogene TRBV3-2) to TRBJ1-2, with no clear D. Germline CDR1 is LGHDT and CDR2 is YNNKEL (reference sequence). This CDR3 has 12 amino acids. V was pared by 0 bases and J by 7 bases, with 6 bases between. The chain's CDR3 is CASSQDEAGYTF. CDR3 DNA sequence: TGTGCCAGCAGCCAAGATGAAGCTGGCTACACCTTC.

This clone was seen just once. This rearrangement joins TRBV12-3 or TRBV12-4 to TRBJ1-2; 9 nucleotides line up with TRBD1. The J segment lost 12 bases and the V segment lost 7 bases, leaving 12 bases of the junction unmatched. This CDR3 comprises 13 residues. The CDR3 DNA sequence: TGTGCCAGCACCGTTCCGGGACAGGGAGGTCACACCTTC. Protein: CASTVPGQGGHTF.

The chain uses TRBV4-1 and TRBJ2-7; no clear D gene. The length of the CDR3 is 10 residues. Trimming pared 4 bases from V and 7 bases from J, leaving 5 bases between. The germline V gene encodes CDR1 MGHRA and CDR2 YSYEKL. This CDR3 reads CASSPGEQYF. The CDR3 coding sequence is TGCGCCAGCAGCCCCGGGGAGCAGTACTTC.

The V and J genes are TRBV30 and TRBJ2-7; D remains unclear. The CDR3 length is 12 residues. The ends were cut back, 2 bases at V and 0 bases at J, with 5 bases in the middle. The germline gives CDR1 GTSNPN, CDR2 SVGIG (reference sequence). The DNA for the CDR3 is TGTGCCTGGAGTCACTCCTCCTACGAGCAGTACTTC. It specifies CAWSHSSYEQYF.

The genes are TRBV29-1 and TRBJ1-1, with 10 bases that match TRBD1. Germline V CDR1 and CDR2: SQVTM, ANQGSEA. CDR3 length equals 15 residues. The V gene end was trimmed by 7 bases and the J gene end by 0 bases; junction bases not matched to a gene: 8. In nucleotides, the CDR3 is TGCAGCGCGACAGGGGGCGACTACTTGAACACTGAAGCTTTCTTT. The encoded protein is CSATGGDYLNTEAFF.

The V call is TRBV15, the J call TRBJ1-2, with D possibly being TRBD1 (6 bases). The CDR3 loop spans 12 amino acids. The germline gives CDR1 LNHNV, CDR2 YYDKDF (reference sequence). V dropped 4 bases and J dropped 7 bases, with 10 bases sitting between them. The CDR3 nucleotides are TGTGCCACCAGCATACAGGGTTCTGGCTACACCTTC. Translating it yields CATSIQGSGYTF.

V and J are TRBV15 and TRBJ1-4; 11 bases match TRBD1. Looked up from germline, CDR1 is LNHNV and CDR2 is YYDKDF (reference sequence). The CDR3 runs to 16 residues. Trimming removed 0 bases from V and 7 bases from J; junction bases left unmatched: 4. The CDR3 loop reads CATSRDGTGGGEKLFF. The CDR3, as DNA: TGTGCCACCAGCAGAGATGGGACAGGGGGAGGTGAAAAACTGTTTTTT.

The V call is TRBV28, the J call TRBJ2-1, with 10 bases that match TRBD2. CDR3 length: 18 amino acids. The V gene end was trimmed by 8 bases and the J gene end by 8 bases; junction bases not matched to a gene: 21. Germline CDR1 and CDR2: MDHEN and SYDVKM. The CDR3 region is CASGLPLSAGGPGDEQFF. The CDR3 nucleotides are TGTGCCAGCGGCCTTCCCCTTTCAGCGGGAGGGCCCGGCGATGAGCAGTTCTTC.